Listed below are T cell receptor beta chains from one sample, sequenced in a study of low-dose radiotherapy and immunotherapy resistance in tumors. One entry per CDR3 protein, called by TCRdb with MiXCR from the reads. The table has tens of thousands of distinct CDR3 sequences, roughly a sixth seen once. The sample in question was PBMCs, obtained before treatment. The source of these receptors is a male donor with prostate cancer. Each CDR3 is given with its conserved first and last residue. The D gene is left open where the match is weak. Size tells how often a clone was seen (once, few, many) or the class of an expanded clone, and some rows leave it out.

abundance	d_gene	v_gene	j_gene	CDR3aa	CDR3nt
-	-	TRBV7-2	TRBJ2-6	CASSRSGAYVLTF	TGTGCCAGCAGCAGATCAGGGGCCTACGTCCTGACTTTC
many	TRBD1	TRBV7-9	TRBJ1-2	CASSATQGAYGYTF	TGTGCCAGCAGCGCCACACAGGGGGCTTATGGCTACACCTTC
-	-	TRBV6-6	TRBJ2-7	CASSPLGIHEQYF	TGTGCCAGCAGCCCCCTAGGCATCCACGAGCAGTACTTC
many	TRBD2	TRBV9	TRBJ2-1	CASSTTSGSYNEQFF	TGTGCCAGCAGCACTACTAGCGGATCTTACAATGAGCAGTTCTTC
many	-	TRBV11-2	TRBJ2-1	CASSLTPGTEDNEQFF	TGTGCCAGCAGCTTAACCCCCGGGACCGAGGACAATGAGCAGTTCTTC
many	-	TRBV9	TRBJ2-1	CASSPLQPPYNEQFF	TGTGCCAGCAGCCCCCTGCAACCTCCCTACAATGAGCAGTTCTTC
many	TRBD1	TRBV5-1	TRBJ1-1	CASSPTGQGYTEAFF	TGCGCCAGCAGCCCCACTGGACAGGGATATACTGAAGCTTTCTTT
many	TRBD2	TRBV7-2	TRBJ2-1	CASSLDRGRGDNEQFF	TGTGCCAGCAGCTTAGACCGGGGGAGGGGCGACAATGAGCAGTTCTTC
few	-	TRBV6-6	TRBJ1-5	CASSPNINQPQHF	TGTGCCAGCAGCCCAAATATTAATCAGCCCCAGCATTTT
many	-	TRBV5-4	TRBJ2-3	CASSLSSTTGTDTQYF	TGTGCCAGCAGCTTGTCTTCGACTACAGGGACAGATACGCAGTATTTT
many	TRBD1	TRBV20-1	TRBJ2-5	CSARGPGGQGAFETQYF	TGCAGTGCTAGAGGACCGGGGGGACAGGGGGCGTTTGAGACCCAGTACTTC
many	-	TRBV11-3	TRBJ2-5	CASSSIQSGSTGTQYF	TGTGCCAGCAGCTCGATCCAGAGCGGATCCACCGGGACCCAGTACTTC
many	-	TRBV29-1	TRBJ2-1	CSVEDRGGYNEQFF	TGCAGCGTTGAAGACAGGGGAGGCTACAATGAGCAGTTCTTC
many	-	TRBV4-1	TRBJ1-4	CASSQRTGAPNEKLFF	TGCGCCAGCAGCCAACGTACCGGAGCCCCTAATGAAAAACTGTTTTTT
-	TRBD1	TRBV3-1	TRBJ2-7	CASRGPAQGAREQYF	TGTGCCAGCCGAGGACCGGCACAGGGGGCGAGAGAGCAGTACTTC
-	-	TRBV6-8	TRBJ2-1	CASTGRGSYNEQFF	TGTGCCAGCACCGGCAGAGGCTCCTACAATGAGCAGTTCTTC
many	TRBD2	TRBV19	TRBJ2-7	CASSMGAGASEQYF	TGTGCCAGTAGTATGGGAGCGGGGGCGAGTGAGCAGTACTTC
many	TRBD1	TRBV7-2	TRBJ2-7	CASSSRTGEQYF	TGTGCCAGCAGCTCTCGGACAGGCGAGCAGTACTTC
many	-	TRBV6-8	TRBJ1-4	CASSGRYQGGELFF	TGTGCCAGCAGTGGCCGATACCAAGGGGGTGAACTGTTTTTT
many	-	TRBV29-1	TRBJ2-5	CSVIASQETQYF	TGCAGCGTGATAGCCAGTCAAGAGACCCAGTACTTC
many	TRBD1	TRBV12-3/TRBV12-4	TRBJ2-2	CASRGQGDITGELFF	TGTGCCAGCAGGGGACAGGGGGATATTACCGGGGAGCTGTTTTTT
many	-	TRBV19	TRBJ1-5	CASSIRERPQHF	TGTGCCAGTAGTATAAGGGAGCGGCCCCAGCATTTT
many	-	TRBV2	TRBJ1-6	CASRDKWGSDSPLHF	TGTGCCAGCAGGGACAAGTGGGGCTCGGATTCACCCCTCCACTTT
many	-	TRBV3-1	TRBJ2-1	CASSQIQVGDEQFF	TGTGCCAGCAGCCAAATCCAAGTAGGCGATGAGCAGTTCTTC
many	-	TRBV29-1	TRBJ2-5	CSVRLSGETQYF	TGCAGCGTTCGTTTATCTGGGGAGACCCAGTACTTC
many	-	TRBV27	TRBJ2-7	CASSLSGLLYEQYF	TGTGCCAGCAGTTTGTCGGGACTTCTTTACGAGCAGTACTTC
many	TRBD2	TRBV5-6	TRBJ2-1	CASSSDSGGTYNEQFF	TGTGCCAGCAGCTCGGATAGCGGGGGTACCTACAATGAGCAGTTCTTC
many	TRBD1	TRBV10-3	TRBJ1-6	CAISPRQGGSPLHF	TGTGCCATTTCACCCCGACAGGGGGGATCACCCCTCCACTTT
-	TRBD1	TRBV20-1	TRBJ2-3	CSARTRQGSSDTQYF	TGCAGTGCTAGAACGAGACAGGGTTCATCAGATACGCAGTATTTT
many	-	TRBV29-1	TRBJ2-3	CSVEGTRGGTDTQYF	TGCAGCGTTGAAGGGACACGGGGAGGCACAGATACGCAGTATTTT
many	-	TRBV7-9	TRBJ2-1	CASSSYSNYNEQFF	TGTGCCAGCAGCTCATACTCGAATTACAATGAGCAGTTCTTC
many	TRBD2	TRBV5-1	TRBJ2-5	CASSWTSGQETQYF	TGCGCCAGCAGCTGGACTAGCGGGCAAGAGACCCAGTACTTC
-	TRBD2	TRBV4-3	TRBJ2-1	CASSQIGLADYNDQFF	TGCGCCAGCAGCCAGATTGGACTAGCGGATTACAATGACCAGTTCTTC
many	-	TRBV20-1	TRBJ2-7	CSASKIPQGGLYEQYF	TGCAGTGCTAGTAAGATTCCACAGGGAGGGCTCTACGAGCAGTACTTC
-	TRBD1	TRBV4-2	TRBJ1-2	CASSLMTDRSVDGYTF	TGTGCCAGCAGCCTTATGACGGACAGGTCCGTTGATGGCTACACCTTC
many	-	TRBV7-9	TRBJ1-2	CASRSTEDGYTF	TGTGCCAGCAGGTCGACGGAAGATGGCTACACCTTC
many	-	TRBV7-2	TRBJ1-1	CASSPRTLPGEAFF	TGTGCCAGCAGTCCCCGGACCTTACCGGGGGAAGCTTTCTTT
-	-	TRBV13	TRBJ2-5	CASSLRGRLALETQYF	TGTGCCAGCAGCTTAAGAGGTCGGCTAGCTTTAGAGACCCAGTACTTC
once	TRBD1	TRBV5-4	TRBJ2-3	CASSFSGARTGLTDTQYF	TGTGCCAGCAGCTTTTCGGGCGCGAGGACAGGGCTGACAGATACGCAGTATTTT
many	TRBD1	TRBV20-1	TRBJ2-3	CSASPRQGRILTDTQYF	TGCAGTGCTAGTCCTAGACAGGGGCGGATACTCACAGATACGCAGTATTTT
many	-	TRBV5-1	TRBJ1-3	CASSLYGGNSGNTIYF	TGCGCCAGCAGCTTGTACGGCGGAAACTCTGGAAACACCATATATTTT
many	-	TRBV3-1	TRBJ2-1	CASSQGHTDNEQFF	TGTGCCAGCAGCCAAGGGCACACCGATAATGAGCAGTTCTTC
-	-	TRBV7-2	TRBJ2-5	CASSLGLRGQETQYF	TGTGCCAGCAGCTTAGGACTGCGGGGCCAAGAGACCCAGTACTTC
many	-	TRBV3-1	TRBJ2-1	CASSQDLHKGSYNEQFF	TGTGCCAGCAGCCAAGATTTACACAAGGGCTCCTACAATGAGCAGTTCTTC
many	-	TRBV3-1	TRBJ1-1	CASSQADTEAFF	TGTGCCAGCAGCCAAGCCGACACTGAAGCTTTCTTT
-	TRBD1	TRBV5-4	TRBJ2-7	CASSLSQGAGYEQYF	TGTGCCAGCAGCTTGTCCCAGGGGGCGGGCTACGAGCAGTACTTC
-	TRBD1	TRBV7-3	TRBJ2-2	CASSLFGGQGDTGELFF	TGTGCCAGCAGCTTATTCGGTGGGCAGGGGGATACCGGGGAGCTGTTTTTT
many	-	TRBV4-1	TRBJ2-1	CASSSRPGTSPGGEQFF	TGCGCCAGCAGCTCCCGACCCGGGACATCGCCCGGGGGGGAGCAGTTCTTC
many	-	TRBV11-3	TRBJ2-2	CASSPGRTGELFF	TGTGCCAGCAGCCCAGGGCGCACCGGGGAGCTGTTTTTT
many	-	TRBV18	TRBJ2-7	CASSIYGGSGYEQYF	TGTGCCAGCTCCATCTACGGGGGCTCCGGCTACGAGCAGTACTTC
few	-	TRBV20-1	TRBJ1-1	CSAGGLNTEAFF	TGCAGTGCTGGGGGTTTGAACACTGAAGCTTTCTTT